This is a list of T cell receptor beta chains from one sample in a study of identical twins. One entry per CDR3 protein, called by TCRdb with MiXCR from the 5' RACE reads. The sample has around 570,000 distinct CDR3 sequences, more than 9% seen once. This sample also appeared in a second study, on yellow fever vaccine responses in identical twins.

Sequenced material: PBMCs. All receptors derive from a woman younger than 35 in good health. The CDR3 runs from the conserved cysteine through the conserved F or W. D genes are given only for firm matches. Not every row has a clone size; where given, it reads once, few, many or a size class.

>TRBV4-3|few|TRBJ2-7|NA
CASSQDSGPGPYEQYF
TGCGCCAGCAGCCAAGATAGTGGGCCAGGACCTTACGAGCAGTACTTC
>TRBV12-3/TRBV12-4|few|TRBJ2-1|TRBD2
CASSSPRTSGENEQFF
TGTGCCAGCAGTTCCCCCCGGACTAGCGGGGAGAATGAGCAGTTCTTC
>TRBV5-1|many|TRBJ2-2|NA
CASSFKLAKRSTGELFF
TGCGCCAGCAGCTTTAAGCTCGCAAAGAGGAGCACCGGGGAGCTGTTTTTT
>TRBV7-2|many|TRBJ2-7|TRBD1
CASSLVLTGGSYEQYF
TGTGCCAGCAGCTTAGTCTTGACAGGGGGTAGCTACGAGCAGTACTTC
>TRBV5-1|many|TRBJ2-5|NA
CASSFPPKETQYF
TGCGCCAGCAGCTTTCCCCCTAAAGAGACCCAGTACTTC
>TRBV5-1|NA|TRBJ2-7|NA
CASSFNVRSYEQYF
TGCGCCAGCAGCTTTAATGTGCGGTCCTACGAGCAGTACTTC
>TRBV20-1|NA|TRBJ2-1|TRBD2
CSARDPLADAYNEQFF
TGCAGTGCTAGAGATCCTCTAGCGGATGCCTACAATGAGCAGTTCTTC
>TRBV10-3|many|TRBJ2-2|NA
CAVRGTGNTGELFF
TGTGCCGTCCGAGGGACGGGAAACACCGGGGAGCTGTTTTTT
>TRBV20-1|NA|TRBJ2-7|TRBD2
CCAAGPAGVANGEQYF
TGCTGTGCTGCCGGTCCAGCGGGAGTCGCAAATGGCGAGCAGTACTTC
>TRBV10-3|many|TRBJ2-1|NA
CAISESQRASSYNEQFF
TGTGCCATCAGTGAGTCGCAAAGAGCTAGTTCCTACAATGAGCAGTTCTTC
>TRBV11-2|NA|TRBJ2-2|NA
CASSLDSRMNTGELFF
TGTGCCAGCAGCTTAGATTCTCGTATGAACACCGGGGAGCTGTTTTTT
>TRBV7-8|NA|TRBJ2-5|TRBD1
CASSGRTGGQETQYF
TGTGCCAGCAGCGGCCGGACAGGGGGACAAGAGACCCAGTACTTC
>TRBV7-2|NA|TRBJ1-6|NA
CASSLAGRGVHF
TGTGCCAGCAGCTTAGCGGGTCGGGGAGTCCACTTT
>TRBV2|NA|TRBJ1-5|NA
CASSAQVDQPQHF
TGTGCCAGCAGTGCCCAGGTTGATCAGCCCCAGCATTTT
>TRBV18|many|TRBJ1-6|NA
CASSPTSGGDINSPLHF
TGTGCCAGCTCACCTACCTCGGGGGGGGACATTAATTCACCCCTCCACTTT
>TRBV6-2/TRBV6-3|many|TRBJ2-2|NA
CASSSRLKRVLNTGELFF
TGTGCCAGCAGCTCTCGATTAAAGCGGGTCTTGAACACCGGGGAGCTGTTTTTT
>TRBV12-3/TRBV12-4|NA|TRBJ2-2|NA
CASSPIPTLRANTGELFF
TGTGCCAGCAGTCCTATACCCACCCTTAGGGCGAACACCGGGGAGCTGTTTTTT
>TRBV30|NA|TRBJ1-1|NA
CAWSSQINTEAFF
TGTGCCTGGAGTTCCCAAATCAACACTGAAGCTTTCTTT
>TRBV7-9|few|TRBJ2-5|NA
CASSSLSRGKTQYF
TGTGCCAGCAGCTCCTTGTCCAGGGGAAAGACCCAGTACTTC
>TRBV7-9|few|TRBJ1-6|NA
CASSIGTLDSPLHF
TGTGCCAGCAGCATCGGGACCTTGGATTCACCCCTCCACTTT
>TRBV27|NA|TRBJ2-7|TRBD2
CASSTPQRGSYEQYF
TGTGCCAGCAGTACCCCCCAGCGGGGATCCTACGAGCAGTACTTC
>TRBV7-2|many|TRBJ1-4|NA
CASSFADIRATNEKLFF
TGTGCCAGCAGCTTCGCGGACATCCGTGCAACTAATGAAAAACTGTTTTTT
>TRBV7-2|few|TRBJ2-5|TRBD2
CASSLVAGGQRETQYF
TGTGCCAGCAGCTTAGTAGCGGGGGGGCAGCGGGAGACCCAGTACTTC
>TRBV20-1|few|TRBJ2-7|NA
CSARDVGARTYEQYF
TGCAGTGCTAGAGATGTCGGGGCAAGAACCTACGAGCAGTACTTC
>TRBV11-2|few|TRBJ2-7|TRBD2
CASSPLSLAGIYEQYF
TGTGCCAGCAGCCCCTTGTCGCTAGCGGGAATATACGAGCAGTACTTC
>TRBV10-1|few|TRBJ2-1|NA
CASSGALGIDEQFF
TGCGCCAGCAGTGGGGCCTTGGGTATAGATGAGCAGTTCTTC
>TRBV6-1|many|TRBJ2-1|NA
CASSEAPPTPF
TGTGCCAGCAGTGAAGCACCCCCTACCCCCTTC
>TRBV9|NA|TRBJ2-5|TRBD1
CASSVVGTGGVQETQYF
TGTGCCAGCAGCGTAGTCGGGACAGGGGGCGTCCAAGAGACCCAGTACTTC
>TRBV11-2|NA|TRBJ2-7|TRBD1
CASSFDPGGQGLRHEQYF
TGTGCCAGCAGCTTCGACCCTGGGGGACAGGGGCTCCGGCACGAGCAGTACTTC
>TRBV5-1|few|TRBJ2-4|TRBD1
CASSGPGQKNIQYF
TGCGCCAGCAGCGGGCCGGGACAGAAAAACATTCAGTACTTC
>TRBV5-1|many|TRBJ1-2|NA
CASRPGRENYGYTF
TGCGCCAGCCGACCCGGACGGGAAAACTATGGCTACACCTTC
>TRBV4-3|many|TRBJ2-1|TRBD1
CASSQDRDYNEQFF
TGCGCCAGCAGCCAGGACAGGGACTACAATGAGCAGTTCTTC
>TRBV5-1|many|TRBJ2-2|NA
CASSFAGAVGRELFF
TGCGCCAGCAGCTTCGCAGGGGCTGTTGGCCGGGAGCTGTTTTTT
>TRBV5-1|few|TRBJ2-7|NA
CASSFGTRGSSEQYF
TGCGCCAGCAGCTTCGGGACTCGGGGGTCGAGCGAGCAGTACTTC
>TRBV2|few|TRBJ1-4|TRBD1
CASSTRDREIEKLFF
TGTGCCAGCAGTACCCGGGACAGGGAGATTGAAAAACTGTTTTTT
>TRBV5-1|few|TRBJ1-2|NA
CASSWDTGYGYTF
TGCGCCAGCAGCTGGGACACGGGCTATGGCTACACCTTC
>TRBV20-1|NA|TRBJ2-3|NA
CCATIRRSSTDTQYF
TGCTGTGCTACAATTAGGAGGTCTTCGACAGATACGCAGTATTTT
>TRBV7-2|NA|TRBJ2-3|NA
CASSLVGSLPTDTQYF
TGTGCCAGCAGCTTAGTAGGGTCCTTACCCACAGATACGCAGTATTTT
>TRBV6-2/TRBV6-3|few|TRBJ1-2|NA
CASSFEGPNYGYTF
TGTGCCAGCAGTTTCGAGGGACCTAACTATGGCTACACCTTC
>TRBV24-1|many|TRBJ2-5|NA
CATSGGVGQETQYF
TGTGCCACCAGTGGCGGGGTCGGGCAAGAGACCCAGTACTTC
>TRBV3-1|NA|TRBJ2-2|NA
CASNHQGTGELFF
TGTGCCAGCAACCACCAGGGAACCGGGGAGCTGTTTTTT
>TRBV20-1|many|TRBJ2-7|NA
CSARGWGTYEQYF
TGCAGTGCCCGTGGGTGGGGCACCTACGAGCAGTACTTC
>TRBV7-9|many|TRBJ2-1|NA
CAKRDSDNEQFF
TGTGCGAAGAGGGACTCCGACAATGAGCAGTTCTTC
>TRBV7-2|few|TRBJ2-5|TRBD2
CASSFFPGTSGGETQYF
TGTGCCAGCAGCTTTTTTCCGGGGACTAGCGGGGGTGAGACCCAGTACTTC
>TRBV25-1|many|TRBJ2-7|TRBD1
CASSEWGTGGYYEQYF
TGTGCCAGCAGTGAATGGGGGACAGGGGGCTACTACGAGCAGTACTTC